Many counts were recorded for the clone carrying this T cell receptor beta chain. What it binds is not known. These data originate in a study of T cells in Graves' hyperthyroidism and ophthalmopathy. The CDR3 consists of 16 residues. V shed 5 bases and J 4 bases; nucleotides not matched to a gene: 7. Germline V gene sequence: CDR1 MNHNS, CDR2 SASEGT. The source material, RNA transcripts, was used to amplify TCR beta CDR3 regions. The primer set for the first-round RT-PCR of the TCR CDR3 was HTBI. TCRdb re-called the multiplex PCR reads through MiXCR, storing one row per CDR3 protein. This table holds a few hundred thousand distinct CDR3 sequences, approximately 20% found once. Study results and caveats: A 13 V-J signature model discriminated ophthalmopathy versus stable hyperthyroidism. Among clonotypes expanded in thyroid above 0.001, most were also found in blood.

Uncontrolled infections, other autoimmune diseases, pregnancy or lactation led to exclusion of patients. This clonotype was sampled from a man in his forties or fifties with Graves' hyperthyroidism. The sample was blood. The V and J genes are TRBV6-1 and TRBJ2-5; 13 bases are shared with TRBD2. The chain's CDR3 is CASSQTSGGPRETQYF. The CDR3 DNA follows: TGTGCCAGCAGTCAGACTAGCGGGGGGCCGAGAGAGACCCAGTACTTC.